These 2 T cell receptor beta chains came from one sample sequenced in a study of blood T cell repertoires in COVID-19. Generated by immunoSEQ multiplex PCR, the TCRdb table keeps only in-frame clones and is missing some. The sample contains tens of thousands of clones, approximately 80% of which appear only once. The source material was peripheral blood. The source of these receptors is a man aged 65 to 79 with acute or convalescent COVID-19.

The rearrangement links TRBV10-3 to TRBJ2-4; 8 bases are a match to TRBD1. CDR3 length equals 16 residues. Germline CDR1 reads ENHRY; CDR2 reads SYGVKD. V lost 2 bases and J lost 2; bases outside the gene matches: 5. Written as DNA, the CDR3 is TGTGCCATCAGTGAGCCCCGACAGGGGACCAAAAACATTCAGTACTTC. Translated, it gives CAISEPRQGTKNIQYF.

The chain recombines TRBV5-1 with TRBJ1-2, with D perhaps TRBD1 (5 bases). CDR1 and CDR2 from the germline V gene are SGHRS and YFSETQ. V lost 0 bases and J 7 bases, leaving 10 bases between the germline ends. The CDR3 covers 13 residues. CDR3 in DNA: TGCGCCAGCAGCTTGGTAGGGGAAGCTGGCTACACCTTC. It codes for CASSLVGEAGYTF. Full variable domain (outside the CDR3, taken from reference TRBV5-1 and TRBJ1-2): KAGVTQTPRYLIKTRGQQVTLSCSPISGHRSVSWYQQTPGQGLQFLFEYFSETQRNKGNFPGRFSGRQFSNSRSEMNVSTLELGDSALYLCASSLVGEAGYTFGSGTRLTVV.